These 29 T cell receptor beta chains share one sample of origin, sequenced in a study of blood T cell repertoires in COVID-19. The assay was immunoSEQ multiplex PCR, and TCRdb's table has in-frame clones only and misses some. The sample shows some 69,000 clones, approximately 80% of them seen only once. The sample was peripheral blood. The receptor set was obtained from an elderly man with active or convalescent COVID-19.

CDR3 sequence reads: CSVSGGKGTDTQYF. CDR3 in DNA: TGCAGCGTTTCCGGGGGAAAAGGAACAGATACGCAGTATTTT. The genes are TRBV29-1 and TRBJ2-3; a possible D gene is TRBD2 (6 bases). V was pared by 5 bases and J by 3 bases, with 15 bases between. Germline values: CDR1 SQVTM, CDR2 ANQGSEA. The CDR3 totals 14 residues.

This clone was observed a few times. CDR3 sequence reads: CASTPPGHPYEQYF. CDR3 DNA: TGTGCCAGCACACCCCCGGGACACCCCTACGAGCAGTACTTC. The chain employs TRBV27 and TRBJ2-7, with TRBD1 as a possible D gene (6 bases). This CDR3 is built from 14 residues. V gave up 7 bases and J gave up 2 bases, with 15 bases separating them. From germline, CDR1 is MNHEY and CDR2 SMNVEV (reference sequence).

CDR3 protein: CASSDSRAGPDTQYF. DNA for the CDR3: TGTGCCAGCAGTGACTCTCGGGCGGGGCCAGATACGCAGTATTTT. The chain carries TRBV6-4 and TRBJ2-3; D is possibly TRBD2 (6 bases). Trimming left V 0 bases short and J 4 bases short, with 11 bases between. The germline gives CDR1 MRHNA, CDR2 SNTAGT. This CDR3 spans 15 amino acids.

The J gene is TRBJ2-3, the V gene TRBV27, with 8 nucleotides matching TRBD1. V was clipped by 5 bases and J by 2 bases; unmatched bases: 9. CDR3 size: 16 residues. CDR1 and CDR2 (germline): MNHEY, SMNVEV (reference sequence). In DNA, the CDR3 is TGTGCCAGCAGTCCCCGACAGGGGAGATTCACAGATACGCAGTATTTT. This sequence encodes CASSPRQGRFTDTQYF.

V gene TRBV3-1 (or the pseudogene TRBV3-2) combines with J gene TRBJ1-2; tentative D call: TRBD1 (6 bases). The germline V and J ends were trimmed by 2 bases and 8 bases, with 15 bases remaining between them. This CDR3 is built from 14 residues. CDR1 and CDR2 from the germline V gene are LGHDT and YNNKEL (reference sequence). CDR3 DNA sequence: TGTGCCAGCAGCCAACTTAAACAGGGATACGGCTACACCTTC. Its protein is CASSQLKQGYGYTF.

V gene TRBV6-5 combines with J gene TRBJ1-1; weak D call: TRBD1 (5 bases). This CDR3 spans 14 amino acids. Deletions cut 6 bases from V and 0 bases from J, with 11 bases between. Germline assignment: CDR1 MNHEY and CDR2 SVGAGI. CDR3 in amino acids: CASSPRQMNTEAFF. CDR3 DNA: TGTGCCAGCAGCCCAAGACAGATGAACACTGAAGCTTTCTTT.

The chain combines TRBV11-3 with TRBJ2-1; a possible D gene is TRBD1 (6 bases). With 5 bases removed from V and 7 bases from J, the gap between germline ends came to 24 bases. This CDR3 has 17 residues. CDR1 is SGHNT and CDR2 is YENEEA in the germline V gene. The CDR3 sequence: CASSPRARAGVRNEQFF. CDR3 DNA sequence: TGTGCCAGCAGCCCTAGGGCCCGGGCAGGGGTTAGGAATGAGCAGTTCTTC.

This CDR3 reads CASSLSGGLLSYEQYF. DNA for the CDR3: TGTGCCAGCAGCTTGAGCGGGGGTCTCTTAAGCTACGAGCAGTACTTC. The J gene is TRBJ2-7, the V gene TRBV7-2, with TRBD2 identical over 8 bases. Germline V gene data show CDR1 as SGHTA and CDR2 as FQGNSA. The CDR3 length is 16 residues. V trimming: 3 bases; J trimming: 3 bases; junction bases outside the gene matches: 10.

This clone showed up just once. This sequence joins TRBV27 and TRBJ1-5; D is unclear. Per germline, CDR1 MNHEY and CDR2 SMNVEV (reference sequence). The CDR3 spans 14 residues. Trimming left V 2 bases short and J 3 bases short, with 8 bases between. In DNA, the CDR3 is TGTGCCAGCAGTTTACTCCCTTCCAATCAGCCCCAGCATTTT. Protein product: CASSLLPSNQPQHF.

The V gene is TRBV3-1 (or the pseudogene TRBV3-2), the J gene TRBJ1-1; D is uncertain. CDR1 is LGHDT, CDR2 YNNKEL, per germline (reference sequence). This CDR3 has 15 amino acids. Trimming removed 5 bases at V and 6 bases at J, with 19 bases between. The CDR3 DNA reads TGTGCCAGCAGCGTTTCCCTTACGCTCGGGGCTGAAGCTTTCTTT. Amino acids: CASSVSLTLGAEAFF.

The chain uses TRBV19 and TRBJ2-1, with a possible D match to TRBD2 (7 bases). Germline values: CDR1 LNHDA, CDR2 SQIVND (reference sequence). CDR3 size: 17 residues. V dropped 3 bases and J dropped 0 bases, with 15 bases sitting between them. As DNA, the CDR3 is TGTGCCAGTAGTATTATCCAGGGGACTACCTCCTACAATGAGCAGTTCTTC. It codes for CASSIIQGTTSYNEQFF.

The CDR3 DNA reads as TGTGCCATCAGTGACCCCGGACAGGGAGGCAATCAGCCCCAGCATTTT. The encoded protein is CAISDPGQGGNQPQHF. The V gene is TRBV10-3, the J gene TRBJ1-5, with 8 bases identical to TRBD1. Germline loops: CDR1 ENHRY, CDR2 SYGVKD. Germline trimming cut 3 bases from V and 2 bases from J; bases unmatched to any gene: 6. This CDR3 spans 16 amino acids.

This clone was seen just once. V usage is TRBV6-2 or TRBV6-3 and J usage is TRBJ2-7, with 10 bases identical to TRBD1. V lost 2 bases, J lost 3 bases, and 22 bases stayed unmatched. From germline, CDR1 is MNHEY and CDR2 SVGEGT. This CDR3 spans 21 amino acids. The CDR3, as DNA: TGTGCCAGCAGTTACACGTCGAGGGGGACAGGGGTCCAACCGAAAGACTACGAGCAGTACTTC. Translation: CASSYTSRGTGVQPKDYEQYF.

DNA of the CDR3: TGTGCCAGCAGCCAGGAGTGGGGGGGCACAGATACGCAGTATTTT. This encodes CASSQEWGGTDTQYF. The chain is built from TRBV3-1 (or the pseudogene TRBV3-2) and TRBJ2-3; the D gene is possibly TRBD2 (6 bases). Germline values: CDR1 LGHDT, CDR2 YNNKEL (reference sequence). The ends were cut back, 3 bases at V and 1 base at J, with 11 bases in the middle. The CDR3 totals 15 residues.

This sequence joins TRBV5-1 and TRBJ2-6; no reliable D call. V lost 4 bases and J 0 bases, leaving 8 bases between the germline ends. The CDR3 sequence is 15 residues long. Germline V gene sequence: CDR1 SGHRS, CDR2 YFSETQ. DNA of the CDR3: TGCGCCAGCAGCGCAGGTAGCTCTGGGGCCAACGTCCTGACTTTC. Its protein is CASSAGSSGANVLTF. The whole variable domain, filled in from reference TRBV5-1 and TRBJ2-6, reads KAGVTQTPRYLIKTRGQQVTLSCSPISGHRSVSWYQQTPGQGLQFLFEYFSETQRNKGNFPGRFSGRQFSNSRSEMNVSTLELGDSALYLCASSAGSSGANVLTFGAGSRLTVL.

This clone was recorded only once. The chain combines TRBV5-8 with TRBJ1-6, with no clear D. The CDR3 sequence is 15 residues long. Germline CDR1 is SGHTS and CDR2 is YDEGEE. V was clipped by 5 bases and J by 5 bases, with 14 bases between them. Here the CDR3 DNA reads TGTGCCAGCAGTCGGTCTAGTACTCATAATTCACCCCTCCACTTT. Protein sequence: CASSRSSTHNSPLHF.

The rearrangement links TRBV5-1 to TRBJ1-1; 8 positions agree with TRBD1. The CDR3 runs to 13 residues. The V gene end was trimmed by 4 bases and the J gene end by 7 bases; junction bases not matched to a gene: 6. CDR1 is SGHRS and CDR2 is YFSETQ in the germline V gene. The DNA for the CDR3 is TGCGCCAGCAGCACAGCACAGGGGGTTGAAGCTTTCTTT. This codes for CASSTAQGVEAFF.

The V gene is TRBV5-1, the J gene TRBJ2-7; possibly TRBD1 for D (6 bases). CDR1 SGHRS and CDR2 YFSETQ come from the germline V gene. V was pared by 0 bases and J by 0 bases, with 10 bases between. The CDR3 has 15 residues. CDR3 residues: CASSLVVGASYEQYF. The CDR3 DNA reads as TGCGCCAGCAGCTTGGTCGTGGGGGCCTCCTACGAGCAGTACTTC.

The chain carries TRBV19 and TRBJ2-5, with 7 bases aligning to TRBD1. The CDR3 is 13 residues long. The J segment lost 3 bases and the V segment lost 4 bases, leaving 2 bases of the junction unmatched. The germline CDR1 and CDR2 sequences are LNHDA and SQIVND (reference sequence). DNA for the CDR3: TGTGCCAGTAGTACGACAGGGAAAGAGACCCAGTACTTC. It specifies CASSTTGKETQYF.

This rearrangement joins TRBV5-4 to TRBJ1-2, with TRBD1 as a possible D gene (5 bases). This CDR3 contains 15 residues. Germline V CDR1 and CDR2: SGHNT, YYREEE (reference sequence). V was cut by 2 bases and J by 6 bases, with 17 bases left in between. CDR3 residues: CASSFIYPGSHGYTF. Written as DNA, the CDR3 is TGTGCCAGCAGCTTTATTTATCCAGGGTCACATGGCTACACCTTC.

This clone was detected only once. This sequence joins TRBV6-5 and TRBJ2-7, with D perhaps matching TRBD1 (6 bases). The germline V gene has CDR1 MNHEY and CDR2 SVGAGI. The CDR3 is 13 residues long. Trimming left V 5 bases short and J 2 bases short, with 10 bases between. The CDR3 DNA reads as TGTGCCAGCAGTAAACAGGGCCCCTACGAGCAGTACTTC. This sequence encodes CASSKQGPYEQYF.

This sequence joins TRBV2 and TRBJ2-5; TRBD2 is a possible D gene (6 bases). The germline V gene encodes CDR1 SNHLY and CDR2 FYNNEI. The CDR3 extends over 15 amino acids. The germline V and J ends were trimmed by 7 bases and 7 bases, with 22 bases remaining between them. DNA for the CDR3: TGTGCCAGCAACCCGAAGGGGCCGGGAGTTGGGACCCAGTACTTC. Its protein product is CASNPKGPGVGTQYF.

The chain has TRBV29-1 and TRBJ2-3, with 7 positions matching TRBD2. The CDR3 has 15 residues. The germline V gene has CDR1 SQVTM and CDR2 ANQGSEA. J was trimmed by 1 base and V by 3 bases; bases with no gene match: 7. The CDR3 DNA reads as TGCAGCGTTGACACCCGGGGGAGGGGCACAGATACGCAGTATTTT. Translating gives CSVDTRGRGTDTQYF.

This clone has only a few counts. The chain recombines TRBV7-9 with TRBJ2-5, with D perhaps TRBD2 (5 bases). Trimming removed 1 base at V and 2 bases at J, with 11 bases between. The CDR3 is 15 residues long. The germline V gene has CDR1 SEHNR and CDR2 FQNEAQ (reference sequence). The CDR3 loop reads CASSLVVGIQETQYF. The DNA for the CDR3 is TGTGCCAGCAGCTTAGTCGTCGGGATACAAGAGACCCAGTACTTC.

This chain joins TRBV6-5 and TRBJ1-2, with TRBD1 matching over 7 bases. Germline lookup yields CDR1 MNHEY and CDR2 SVGAGI. The CDR3 runs to 14 residues. The V and J ends lost 6 bases and 0 bases, in that order; junction bases with no gene match: 4. This chain's CDR3 is CASSQTGTNYGYTF. CDR3 DNA: TGTGCCAGCAGCCAGACAGGGACTAACTATGGCTACACCTTC.

This clone was seen only a few times. The chain is built from TRBV5-5 and TRBJ1-2; D not resolved. CDR1 is SGHKS and CDR2 is YYEKEE in the germline V gene (reference sequence). CDR3 size: 14 residues. V lost 0 bases to trimming and J lost 8 bases, with 14 bases between them. DNA of the CDR3: TGTGCCAGCAGCTTGGTTGCACAGAATGGCGGCTACACCTTC. As protein: CASSLVAQNGGYTF. The whole variable domain, remainder taken from reference TRBV5-5 and TRBJ1-2, is DAGVTQSPTHLIKTRGQQVTLRCSPISGHKSVSWYQQVLGQGPQFIFQYYEKEERGRGNFPDRFSARQFPNYSSELNVNALLLGDSALYLCASSLVAQNGGYTFGSGTRLTVV.

Here the CDR3 reads CASSQGTARNQPQHF. The CDR3 DNA reads TGTGCCAGTAGTCAAGGGACAGCCCGCAATCAGCCCCAGCATTTT. The rearrangement joins TRBV19 to TRBJ1-5; 7 nucleotides agree with TRBD1. With 5 bases clipped from V and 2 bases from J, the junction kept 6 bases outside the gene matches. The germline CDR1 and CDR2 sequences are LNHDA and SQIVND (reference sequence). The CDR3 totals 15 residues. Complete variable domain (other parts from reference TRBV19 and TRBJ1-5): DGGITQSPKYLFRKEGQNVTLSCEQNLNHDAMYWYRQDPGQGLRLIYYSQIVNDFQKGDIAEGYSVSREKKESFPLTVTSAQKNPTAFYLCASSQGTARNQPQHFGDGTRLSIL.

The chain recombines TRBV9 with TRBJ2-1; tentatively, D is TRBD2 (5 bases). The germline gives CDR1 SGDLS, CDR2 YYNGEE. Trimming pared 4 bases from V and 8 bases from J, leaving 25 bases between. The CDR3 runs 17 residues. The CDR3 nucleotides read TGTGCCAGCAGCTCCCATGATACTAGTCGATTACTCGATGAGCAGTTCTTC. Protein product: CASSSHDTSRLLDEQFF.

The V call is TRBV11-2, the J call TRBJ2-7, with 7 bases aligning to TRBD1. V lost 2 bases to trimming and J lost 2 bases; unmatched junction nucleotides: 6. CDR1 and CDR2 (germline): SGHAT, FQNNGV. CDR3 length: 15 residues. For the CDR3, the DNA is TGTGCCAGCAGCTTACGACAGGGTGGGGCCTACGAGCAGTACTTC. It translates to CASSLRQGGAYEQYF. Drawing the rest from reference TRBV11-2 and TRBJ2-7, the complete variable domain is EAGVAQSPRYKIIEKRQSVAFWCNPISGHATLYWYQQILGQGPKLLIQFQNNGVVDDSQLPKDRFSAERLKGVDSTLKIQPAKLEDSAVYLCASSLRQGGAYEQYFGPGTRLTVT.